The 24 T cell receptor beta chains below all came from one sample that was sequenced in a study of blood T cell repertoires in COVID-19. Libraries were prepared by immunoSEQ multiplex PCR; TCRdb keeps only in-frame clonotypes and omits some of them. The data contain about 320,000 clones, over 80% of them singletons. The sequenced sample was PBMCs or T cells enriched from blood (not recorded which). The receptors derive from a woman younger than 30 who had recovered from COVID-19.

The rearrangement uses TRBV5-1 and TRBJ1-4; D is perhaps TRBD1 (5 bases). Germline V gives CDR1 SGHRS, CDR2 YFSETQ. V dropped 0 bases and J dropped 0 bases, with 12 bases sitting between them. The CDR3 is 17 residues long. This CDR3 is CASSLEARAATNEKLFF. The DNA of the CDR3 is TGCGCCAGCAGCTTGGAAGCCAGGGCTGCAACTAATGAAAAACTGTTTTTT.

Turning to this clone: One end of the junction varies from germline; a read error may be responsible. This chain connects TRBV2 to TRBJ1-4, with D perhaps TRBD1 (5 bases). The germline V gene encodes CDR1 SNHLY and CDR2 FYNNEI. The CDR3 runs to 11 residues. CDR3 sequence: CASSFTGTGVF. The CDR3 nucleotides read TGTGCCAGCAGTTTCACCGGGACTGGGGTTTTT.

This clone occurred once. The V and J genes are TRBV5-4 and TRBJ1-2, with D uncertain. CDR3 length equals 14 residues. CDR1 and CDR2 from the germline V gene are SGHNT and YYREEE (reference sequence). Trimming took off 0 bases at V and 5 bases at J, with 11 bases between the two ends. CDR3 DNA: TGTGCCAGCAGCTTGGCTGGAGGAAGTTATGGCTACACCTTC. Protein product: CASSLAGGSYGYTF.

The chain combines TRBV5-1 with TRBJ1-1, with 10 bases identical to TRBD1. V lost 0 bases, J lost 3 bases, and 5 bases stayed unmatched. The CDR3 is made up of 16 amino acids. Looked up from germline, CDR1 is SGHRS and CDR2 is YFSETQ. CDR3 region: CASSLEGTGADTEAFF. CDR3 DNA: TGCGCCAGCAGCTTGGAGGGGACAGGGGCGGACACTGAAGCTTTCTTT.

The rearrangement joins TRBV10-3 to TRBJ2-3; D is perhaps TRBD2 (6 bases). Deletions cut 2 bases from V and 6 bases from J, with 9 bases between. The CDR3 runs to 13 residues. Germline CDR1 is ENHRY and CDR2 is SYGVKD. CDR3 protein: CAISEGGFDTQYF. The CDR3 nucleotides are TGTGCCATCAGTGAGGGGGGGTTTGATACGCAGTATTTT.

This clone was counted a single time. Here the CDR3 reads CASTLRGDRGRGGPDTQYF. In nucleotides, the CDR3 is TGTGCCAGCACCCTCAGGGGGGACAGGGGGCGAGGCGGGCCAGATACGCAGTATTTT. The chain joins TRBV21-1 to TRBJ2-3; TRBD1, the table's D call, lacks a check against the DNA. TRBV21-1 is recorded as a pseudogene. CDR3 length equals 19 residues.

The chain employs TRBV7-9 and TRBJ2-3; TRBD2 matches 7 bases. CDR1 is SEHNR, CDR2 FQNEAQ, per germline (reference sequence). CDR3 length: 14 amino acids. V gave up 0 bases and J gave up 6 bases; unmatched junction bases: 3. CDR3 sequence reads: CASSLAAGLDTQYF. CDR3 nucleotide sequence: TGTGCCAGCAGCTTAGCAGCGGGGCTCGATACGCAGTATTTT.

This chain links TRBV7-8 with TRBJ2-3; 7 positions match TRBD1. Unmatched junction bases numbered 8, after V lost 5 bases and J lost 0 bases. The germline V gene encodes CDR1 SGHVS and CDR2 FQNEAQ. The CDR3 runs to 16 residues. CDR3 region: CASSPQGQISTDTQYF. Here the CDR3 DNA reads TGTGCCAGCAGCCCTCAGGGACAGATTAGCACAGATACGCAGTATTTT.

This clone occurred once. The chain links TRBV7-3 to TRBJ2-7; 11 bases line up with TRBD2. CDR3 size: 16 residues. Germline lookup yields CDR1 SGHTA and CDR2 FQGTGA. Germline trimming cut 6 bases from V and 3 bases from J; bases unmatched to any gene: 10. CDR3 amino acids: CASSLRASGRFYEQYF. The DNA for the CDR3 is TGTGCCAGCAGTTTACGGGCTAGCGGGAGGTTCTACGAGCAGTACTTC.

J is TRBJ1-1 and V is TRBV28; D is undetermined. Germline assignment: CDR1 MDHEN and CDR2 SYDVKM. This CDR3 has 15 residues. Trimming shortened V by 4 bases and J by 1 base, and 13 bases separated the two germline ends. The CDR3 reads CASSSPGVGNTEAFF. The DNA for the CDR3 is TGTGCCAGCAGTTCCCCAGGTGTGGGGAACACTGAAGCTTTCTTT.

The chain employs TRBV19 and TRBJ1-5; TRBD1 agrees at 8 bases. From germline, CDR1 is LNHDA and CDR2 SQIVND (reference sequence). This CDR3 contains 16 residues. J lost 3 bases, V lost 5 bases, and 9 bases had no gene match. The CDR3 here is CASSATGTGDNQPQHF. The CDR3 bases are TGTGCCAGTAGTGCCACGGGGACAGGAGACAATCAGCCCCAGCATTTT.

V gene TRBV6-5 combines with J gene TRBJ1-5, with TRBD1 as a possible D gene (6 bases). Trimming cost V 4 bases and J 9 bases, with 10 bases left between them. Germline loops: CDR1 MNHEY, CDR2 SVGAGI. CDR3 size: 12 residues. The CDR3 DNA reads as TGTGCCAGCAGTTCTACCAGGGGGCCCCAGCATTTT. Protein product: CASSSTRGPQHF.

This chain connects TRBV6-5 to TRBJ2-7; TRBD2 matches at 9 bases. CDR3 length equals 16 residues. With V trimmed by 0 bases and J by 5 bases, 8 bases remained unmatched. Germline loops: CDR1 MNHEY, CDR2 SVGAGI. The CDR3 region has the DNA TGTGCCAGCAGTTACTCTCTCCCTAGCGGGAAGCACGAGCAGTACTTC. Its protein product is CASSYSLPSGKHEQYF.

CDR3 protein: CASSIDRQVDSPLHF. CDR3 in DNA: TGTGCCAGTAGTATAGACCGACAGGTAGATTCACCCCTCCACTTT. The gene calls are TRBV19 and TRBJ1-6; D is possibly TRBD1 (6 bases). CDR1 is LNHDA and CDR2 is SQIVND in the germline V gene (reference sequence). This CDR3 has 15 amino acids. V was trimmed by 0 bases and J by 8 bases, leaving 11 bases between them.

The V call is TRBV7-2, the J call TRBJ2-3; possibly TRBD2 for D (6 bases). The CDR3 spans 14 residues. Deletions cut 5 bases from V and 2 bases from J, with 11 bases between. CDR1 SGHTA and CDR2 FQGNSA come from the germline V gene. CDR3 in amino acids: CASSKGLTTDTQYF. In DNA, the CDR3 is TGTGCCAGCAGCAAGGGACTTACCACAGATACGCAGTATTTT.

The chain employs TRBV19 and TRBJ2-7; 7 bases line up with TRBD1. The CDR3 spans 14 residues. V shed 5 bases, J shed 2 bases, and the junction held 6 bases outside the gene matches. Germline assignment: CDR1 LNHDA and CDR2 SQIVND (reference sequence). DNA of the CDR3: TGTGCCAGTAGTCAGCAGGGGGAGACCTACGAGCAGTACTTC. This encodes CASSQQGETYEQYF.

The genes are TRBV30 and TRBJ1-3; 10 positions agree with TRBD1. The junction had 6 bases not matched to a gene; V was cut back by 4 bases and J by 3 bases. The CDR3 runs to 15 residues. Germline loops: CDR1 GTSNPN, CDR2 SVGIG (reference sequence). CDR3 sequence: CAWTGTGAIGNTIYF. The CDR3 DNA reads TGTGCCTGGACCGGGACAGGGGCCATTGGAAACACCATATATTTT.

This chain connects TRBV9 to TRBJ2-7, with 7 bases aligning to TRBD2. Germline assignment: CDR1 SGDLS and CDR2 YYNGEE. CDR3 length: 15 residues. The J segment lost 7 bases and the V segment lost 3 bases, leaving 13 bases of the junction unmatched. The CDR3 region has the DNA TGTGCCAGCAGCGGGGGACGTCGCGGGAGCTTTGAGCAGTACTTC. As protein: CASSGGRRGSFEQYF.

V and J are TRBV7-8 and TRBJ1-2; TRBD1 matches at 9 bases. The CDR3 is made up of 15 amino acids. Germline trimming cut 5 bases from V and 4 bases from J; bases unmatched to any gene: 8. Germline V gene data show CDR1 as SGHVS and CDR2 as FQNEAQ. In DNA, the CDR3 is TGTGCCAGCAGCACCCGGGACAGGGCCGCCTATGGCTACACCTTC. This translates into CASSTRDRAAYGYTF.

V usage is TRBV28 and J usage is TRBJ1-4; D is perhaps TRBD1 (6 bases). The CDR3 loop spans 16 amino acids. Germline-derived CDR1 and CDR2 are MDHEN and SYDVKM. The V gene lost 4 bases and the J gene lost 6 bases, with 18 bases spanning the gap. The CDR3 spells CASSSIKDSPDEKLFF. The CDR3 DNA reads as TGTGCCAGCAGTTCTATTAAGGACAGCCCTGATGAAAAACTGTTTTTT.

The rearrangement uses TRBV10-3 and TRBJ1-3; D remains unclear. The V end lost 6 bases, the J end lost 0 bases, and 9 bases lay between the germline ends. Germline V gives CDR1 ENHRY, CDR2 SYGVKD. The CDR3 is 14 amino acids. This chain's CDR3 is CAIREASSGNTIYF. The DNA for the CDR3 is TGTGCCATCAGGGAGGCGAGCTCTGGAAACACCATATATTTT.

The chain is built from TRBV6-2 or TRBV6-3 and TRBJ1-5; D remains unclear. Germline V gene data show CDR1 as MNHEY and CDR2 as SVGEGT. The length of the CDR3 is 14 residues. Trimming pared 1 base from V and 9 bases from J, leaving 13 bases between. The CDR3 region is CASSYLEPAGPQHF. The CDR3 nucleotides read TGTGCCAGCAGTTACTTAGAACCCGCGGGGCCCCAGCATTTT.

The rearrangement links TRBV13 to TRBJ1-2; 7 bases agree with TRBD1. Per germline, CDR1 PRHDT and CDR2 FYEKMQ (reference sequence). V was clipped by 4 bases and J by 5 bases; unmatched bases: 1. This CDR3 region has 12 residues. This CDR3 is CASSSQGYGYTF. CDR3 DNA: TGTGCCAGCAGCTCACAGGGGTATGGCTACACCTTC.

The rearrangement links TRBV27 to TRBJ1-2; D is possibly TRBD1 (5 bases). Deletions cut 3 bases from V and 5 bases from J, with 16 bases between. Per germline, CDR1 MNHEY and CDR2 SMNVEV (reference sequence). This CDR3 comprises 15 residues. The CDR3 DNA follows: TGTGCCAGCAGTTTTGACAGAACGTCCCTTTATGGCTACACCTTC. This codes for CASSFDRTSLYGYTF.